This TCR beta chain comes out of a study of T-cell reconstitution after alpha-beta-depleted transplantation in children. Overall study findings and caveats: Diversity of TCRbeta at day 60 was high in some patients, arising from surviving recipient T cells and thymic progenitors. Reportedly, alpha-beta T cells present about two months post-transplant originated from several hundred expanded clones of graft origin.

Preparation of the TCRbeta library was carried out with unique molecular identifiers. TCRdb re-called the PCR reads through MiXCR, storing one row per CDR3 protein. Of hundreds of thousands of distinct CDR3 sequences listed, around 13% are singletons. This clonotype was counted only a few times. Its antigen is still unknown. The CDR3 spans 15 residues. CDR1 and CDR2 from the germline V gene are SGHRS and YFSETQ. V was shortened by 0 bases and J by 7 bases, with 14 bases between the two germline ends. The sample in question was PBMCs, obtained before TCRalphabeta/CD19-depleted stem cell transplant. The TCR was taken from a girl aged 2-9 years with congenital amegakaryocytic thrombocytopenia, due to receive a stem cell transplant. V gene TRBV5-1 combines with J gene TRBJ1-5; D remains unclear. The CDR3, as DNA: TGCGCCAGCAGCTTGGTAGCTGGGGAGGGCCAGCCCCAGCATTTT. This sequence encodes CASSLVAGEGQPQHF.